The source of this T cell receptor beta chain is a study of technical replicates of blood from several donors. This CDR3 contains 13 residues. V shed 0 bases and J shed 3 bases, with 6 bases lying between them. Germline V lookup: CDR1 MGHRA, CDR2 YSYEKL. Assay used: immunoSEQ multiplex PCR; TCRdb lists only in-frame clones, some missing. This table holds roughly 76,000 clones, about 91% found once. The sequence was collected from a human donor in good health. Some clones in this sample may be carry-over from other donors' samples. The rearrangement links TRBV4-1 to TRBJ2-7; D ambiguous. Sequencing used T cells isolated from PBMCs. In DNA, the CDR3 is TGCGCCAGCAGCCAAGACCTATACTACGAGCAGTACTTC. This encodes CASSQDLYYEQYF.